Below are 22 T cell receptor beta chains sequenced from a single sample in a study of technical replicates of blood from several donors. Here immunoSEQ multiplex PCR was the method, and the copy in TCRdb shows in-frame clones only, minus some. The profile covers 50,000 to 65,000 clones, with nearly 95% appearing a single time and 4.3% taken by the ten largest. The sequencing input was PBMCs. The receptor set was obtained from a human donor in good health. Some clones in this sample may be carry-over from other donors' samples.

CDR3 protein: CASSRPAGDFSGANVLTF. Written as DNA, the CDR3 is TGTGCCAGCTCACGACCAGCGGGGGATTTCTCTGGGGCCAACGTCCTGACTTTC. The V gene is TRBV18, the J gene TRBJ2-6, with 8 bases that match TRBD2. The CDR3 consists of 18 residues. V shed 4 bases and J 0 bases; nucleotides not matched to a gene: 8. Germline-derived CDR1 and CDR2 are KGHSH and LQKENI.

The V gene is TRBV15, the J gene TRBJ2-1; 8 bases fit TRBD1. This CDR3 comprises 15 residues. Unmatched junction bases numbered 6, after V lost 4 bases and J lost 4 bases. CDR1 LNHNV and CDR2 YYDKDF come from the germline V gene (reference sequence). The CDR3 nucleotides read TGTGCCACCAGCATCACACAGGGGGTGTACAATGAGCAGTTCTTC. Residues: CATSITQGVYNEQFF.

The chain carries TRBV5-1 and TRBJ1-2; D might be TRBD1 (6 bases). Trimming took off 2 bases at V and 2 bases at J, with 10 bases between the two ends. Germline CDR1 and CDR2: SGHRS and YFSETQ. CDR3 length: 14 amino acids. The CDR3 reads CASSLEGQNYGYTF. The CDR3 coding sequence is TGCGCCAGCAGCTTAGAGGGACAAAACTATGGCTACACCTTC.

The chain has TRBV7-2 and TRBJ2-7; D unresolved. The CDR3 extends over 13 amino acids. The germline V and J ends were trimmed by 5 bases and 3 bases, with 11 bases remaining between them. The germline gives CDR1 SGHTA, CDR2 FQGNSA. DNA of the CDR3: TGTGCCAGCAGCCCTGGGCCAAACTACGAGCAGTACTTC. This encodes CASSPGPNYEQYF.

The gene calls are TRBV4-2 and TRBJ1-5; no clear D gene. Deletions cut 3 bases from V and 7 bases from J, with 10 bases between. CDR1 and CDR2 (germline): LGHNA, YNFKEQ. The CDR3 spans 13 residues. CDR3 residues: CASSQGEGQPQHF. The CDR3 DNA is TGTGCCAGCAGCCAGGGTGAGGGACAGCCCCAGCATTTT.

The chain recombines TRBV10-2 with TRBJ2-7, with D perhaps TRBD1 (6 bases). Germline CDR1 is WSHSY and CDR2 is SAAADI. The V and J ends lost 4 bases and 2 bases respectively, with 12 bases between them. This CDR3 region has 14 residues. The CDR3 bases are TGCGCCAGCAGTGTGACAGGCGACGCCTACGAGCAGTACTTC. Translated: CASSVTGDAYEQYF.

V and J are TRBV25-1 and TRBJ1-5, with D uncertain. The CDR3 loop spans 13 amino acids. The germline V gene encodes CDR1 MGHDK and CDR2 SYGVNS. Trimming cost V 5 bases and J 2 bases, with 7 bases left between them. The CDR3, as DNA: TGTGCCAGCAGTTTGAGCGGCAATCAGCCCCAGCATTTT. The encoded protein is CASSLSGNQPQHF.

This clone turned up a few times. The chain is built from TRBV12-1 and TRBJ2-7; the table's D call, TRBD1, has no DNA check behind it. TRBV12-1 is annotated as a pseudogene. CDR3 length: 14 residues. As DNA, the CDR3 is TGTGCCAGCAGCTTTGGGGGCAGCCGCTACGAGCAGTACTTC. It encodes CASSFGGSRYEQYF.

The chain couples TRBV7-2 to TRBJ2-7; 13 bases map to TRBD2. V lost 6 bases and J lost 4; bases outside the gene matches: 9. This CDR3 spans 16 amino acids. The germline gives CDR1 SGHTA, CDR2 FQGNSA. The CDR3 DNA follows: TGTGCCAGCAGTCCTCATATGACTAGCGGGAGGTACGAGCAGTACTTC. This codes for CASSPHMTSGRYEQYF.

The chain combines TRBV19 with TRBJ1-1; 7 bases align to TRBD1. This CDR3 is 13 amino acids long. Germline assignment: CDR1 LNHDA and CDR2 SQIVND (reference sequence). Losses at the gene ends were 8 bases for V and 5 bases for J; bases not matched to a gene: 8. CDR3 DNA: TGTGCCAGTGATCAGACAGGGCAGACTGAAGCTTTCTTT. This codes for CASDQTGQTEAFF.

CDR3: CASRRERNSPLHF. CDR3 nucleotides: TGTGCCAGCAGGCGGGAAAGGAATTCACCCCTCCACTTT. The V gene is TRBV5-8, the J gene TRBJ1-6; no clear D. Germline CDR1 is SGHTS and CDR2 is YDEGEE. The CDR3 is 13 amino acids. Trimming removed 5 bases from V and 7 bases from J, with 10 bases in between. The complete variable domain, with remaining parts taken from reference TRBV5-8 and TRBJ1-6, reads EAGVTQSPTHLIKTRGQQATLRCSPISGHTSVYWYQQALGLGLQFLLWYDEGEERNRGNFPPRFSGRQFPNYSSELNVNALELEDSALYLCASRRERNSPLHFGNGTRLTVT.

The rearrangement joins TRBV29-1 to TRBJ2-3; 10 bases agree with TRBD2. J was trimmed by 4 bases and V by 4 bases; bases with no gene match: 5. There are 14 residues in the CDR3. Germline-derived CDR1 and CDR2 are SQVTM and ANQGSEA. CDR3 amino acids: CSVVLAGEPDTQYF. CDR3 nucleotides: TGCAGCGTTGTTCTAGCGGGGGAACCAGATACGCAGTATTTT.

This chain links TRBV30 with TRBJ1-2; D gene ambiguous. Germline loops: CDR1 GTSNPN, CDR2 SVGIG (reference sequence). This CDR3 is built from 11 residues. Trimming removed 5 bases at V and 4 bases at J, with 8 bases between. The CDR3 DNA sequence: TGTGCCTGGGCCGGGAGCTATGGCTACACCTTC. Protein: CAWAGSYGYTF.

The chain uses TRBV19 and TRBJ1-1, with D perhaps TRBD1 (5 bases). The V end lost 4 bases, the J end lost 7 bases, and 7 bases lay between the germline ends. Germline assignment: CDR1 LNHDA and CDR2 SQIVND (reference sequence). The CDR3 loop spans 11 amino acids. Here the CDR3 DNA reads TGTGCCAGTAGTACAGGGAATGAAGCTTTCTTT. Amino acids: CASSTGNEAFF.

The CDR3: CARDREGTNYGYTF. The CDR3 DNA reads as TGTGCCCGGGACAGGGAGGGGACTAACTATGGCTACACCTTC. V and J are TRBV30 and TRBJ1-2; 9 bases line up with TRBD1. Trimming took 8 bases from V and 0 from J; bases not matched to a gene: 7. Germline loops: CDR1 GTSNPN, CDR2 SVGIG (reference sequence). The CDR3 length is 14 residues.

The genes are TRBV2 and TRBJ2-1; TRBD1 matches 7 bases. Germline CDR1 and CDR2: SNHLY and FYNNEI. CDR3 length: 14 residues. V lost 10 bases, J lost 1 base, and 7 bases stayed unmatched. CDR3 DNA sequence: TGTGCCAACTCCAGACAGGGTTCCTACAATGAGCAGTTCTTC. Translated, it gives CANSRQGSYNEQFF.

The chain links TRBV7-8 to TRBJ1-1; 7 nucleotides match TRBD1. V shed 5 bases, J shed 1 base, and the junction held 7 bases outside the gene matches. Germline V gives CDR1 SGHVS, CDR2 FQNEAQ. CDR3 size: 15 residues. Here the CDR3 DNA reads TGTGCCAGCAGCGTACAGGGGACAGAGAACACTGAAGCTTTCTTT. Translating it yields CASSVQGTENTEAFF.

The chain is built from TRBV7-9 and TRBJ2-7; D not resolved. The CDR3 has 13 amino acids. CDR1 and CDR2 from the germline V gene are SEHNR and FQNEAQ (reference sequence). The V gene lost 3 bases and the J gene lost 3 bases, with 9 bases spanning the gap. The CDR3 region is CASSFLIDYEQYF. In nucleotides, the CDR3 is TGTGCCAGCAGCTTCCTAATAGACTACGAGCAGTACTTC.

The chain employs TRBV25-1 and TRBJ2-7, with D tentatively TRBD2 (6 bases). The CDR3 length is 13 residues. V lost 4 bases and J lost 6, with 13 bases in between. CDR1 and CDR2 (germline): MGHDK, SYGVNS. The CDR3 DNA sequence: TGTGCCAGCAGTGTCCCGGGAGTTGGCGAGCAGTACTTC. Its protein product is CASSVPGVGEQYF.

Here the CDR3 DNA reads TGTGCCTGGAGTGGAGATCTAGGAACCCAGTACTTC. It codes for CAWSGDLGTQYF. The V gene is TRBV30, the J gene TRBJ2-5; D unclear. Germline V gene data show CDR1 as GTSNPN and CDR2 as SVGIG (reference sequence). Trimming pared 1 base from V and 8 bases from J, leaving 11 bases between. This CDR3 has 12 residues.

The chain carries TRBV23-1 and TRBJ1-2, with D unresolved. TRBV23-1 is placed among ORFs of uncertain function. The V end was cut by 7 bases, the J end by 7 bases, with 7 bases between. CDR3 length equals 10 residues. The CDR3 nucleotides are TGCGCCAGCACTCCAGTTGGCTACACCTTC. It is translated as CASTPVGYTF.

The V gene is TRBV12-5, the J gene TRBJ2-7, with TRBD1 matching 7 bases. This CDR3 comprises 15 residues. Germline V lookup: CDR1 LGHNT, CDR2 FRNRAP. The J segment lost 4 bases and the V segment lost 0 bases, leaving 6 bases of the junction unmatched. CDR3 nucleotides: TGTGCTAGTGGTTTGGTACTAAGGGGGCCGTACGAGCAGTACTTC. It yields the protein CASGLVLRGPYEQYF.